These 25 T cell receptor beta chains were sequenced from one sample in a study of molecular identifiers for immune sequencing clone quantification. MiXCR was run by TCRdb on the PCR reads, yielding one entry per CDR3 protein. The sample includes 60,000 to 70,000 distinct CDR3 sequences, around 18% seen only once; the top ten take roughly 1.5%. Sequenced: naive CD8+ T cells from blood, with Jurkat cell RNA spiked in. Subset indicated: FACS-sorted CD8+CD4-CCR7+CD45RA+ naive T cells. The receptors here all came from a human donor in good health. Some libraries in this study had Jurkat cell RNA spiked in.

This clonotype was counted at least ten times. The chain uses TRBV12-3 or TRBV12-4 and TRBJ1-4, with 7 bases identical to TRBD1. CDR3 size: 14 residues. J lost 8 bases, V lost 6 bases, and 9 bases had no gene match. As DNA, the CDR3 is TGTGCCAGCAGCCCCCGGGACAGCGGGGAAAAACTGTTTTTT. Translating gives CASSPRDSGEKLFF.

This clonotype was recorded a few times. This sequence joins TRBV12-3 or TRBV12-4 and TRBJ2-7; 7 bases agree with TRBD2. The CDR3 runs to 14 residues. The trim removed 4 bases at V and 5 bases at J, leaving 8 bases unmatched. Here the CDR3 reads CASSSGLFFDEQYF. The CDR3 nucleotides are TGTGCCAGCAGTTCGGGACTATTTTTCGACGAGCAGTACTTC.

Comment on this clonotype: A clone one base away is much larger, so this may be a read error. This chain joins TRBV5-4 and TRBJ2-7; maybe TRBD2 (6 bases). The germline CDR1 and CDR2 sequences are SGHNT and YYREEE (reference sequence). The V end was cut by 3 bases, the J end by 8 bases, with 15 bases between. The CDR3 is 13 residues long. The CDR3 DNA reads TGTGCCAGCAGCTGGGGGGACCGGGGGAAGCAGTACTTC. The encoded protein is CASSWGDRGKQYF.

In its sample, this clonotype was seen a few times. The chain recombines TRBV20-1 with TRBJ2-1; no reliable D call. The germline CDR1 and CDR2 sequences are DFQATT and SNEGSKA (reference sequence). The ends were cut back, 1 base at V and 7 bases at J, with 5 bases in the middle. This CDR3 comprises 11 residues. CDR3 in DNA: TGCAGTGCTAGAGCGGGTAATGAGCAGTTCTTC. Protein: CSARAGNEQFF.

This clonotype appeared many times. V usage is TRBV5-1 and J usage is TRBJ1-1, with TRBD1 matching over 7 bases. There are 14 residues in the CDR3. V was pared by 3 bases and J by 1 base, with 3 bases of the junction left unmatched. Germline-derived CDR1 and CDR2 are SGHRS and YFSETQ. CDR3 coding DNA: TGCGCCAGCAGCTGGGGGACAGCGAACACTGAAGCTTTCTTT. It specifies CASSWGTANTEAFF.

This clonotype was recorded at least ten times. The chain has TRBV7-8 and TRBJ2-7; no definite D call. The germline V gene has CDR1 SGHVS and CDR2 FQNEAQ. Trimming took off 5 bases at V and 2 bases at J, with 16 bases between the two ends. There are 15 residues in the CDR3. DNA for the CDR3: TGTGCCAGCAGCCCAGAGGTAACGATTACCTACGAGCAGTACTTC. It translates to CASSPEVTITYEQYF.

This clonotype was found many times. This chain uses TRBV7-9 with TRBJ2-5; D uncertain. The V gene's germline CDR1 is SEHNR and CDR2 FQNEAQ (reference sequence). V lost 2 bases and J 0 bases, leaving 19 bases between the germline ends. This CDR3 is built from 18 residues. The CDR3, as DNA: TGTGCCAGCAGCTTATCCCCTGCCGGCGGAAGCTACCAAGAGACCCAGTACTTC. Its protein product is CASSLSPAGGSYQETQYF.

This clonotype has a count of ten or more. The chain employs TRBV6-2 or TRBV6-3 and TRBJ1-5; 8 bases are a match to TRBD1. V lost 6 bases and J lost 0; bases outside the gene matches: 10. CDR1 is MNHEY, CDR2 SVGEGT, per germline. This CDR3 spans 17 amino acids. The CDR3 here is CASREQGTGDSNQPQHF. The CDR3 nucleotides read TGTGCCAGCAGAGAACAGGGGACAGGAGATAGCAATCAGCCCCAGCATTTT.

This clonotype was seen repeatedly, ten times or more. This chain joins TRBV27 and TRBJ2-7, with TRBD2 matching over 14 bases. V was clipped by 5 bases and J by 7 bases; unmatched bases: 10. Germline V lookup: CDR1 MNHEY, CDR2 SMNVEV (reference sequence). This CDR3 has 16 residues. The CDR3 spells CASSPRLAGGPGEQYF. CDR3 bases: TGTGCCAGCAGTCCACGACTAGCGGGAGGGCCAGGGGAGCAGTACTTC.

This clonotype was counted at least ten times. The chain uses TRBV25-1 and TRBJ1-1, with D unresolved. V shed 4 bases and J shed 7 bases, with 4 bases lying between them. The germline V gene has CDR1 MGHDK and CDR2 SYGVNS. The length of the CDR3 is 10 residues. The CDR3 loop reads CASSGNEAFF. CDR3 in DNA: TGTGCCAGCAGTGGTAATGAAGCTTTCTTT.

This clonotype was counted a few times. This chain uses TRBV9 with TRBJ2-1; no definite D call. Between the trimmed V and J ends, which lost 0 bases and 7 bases, there was a span of 8 bases. The CDR3 consists of 13 residues. CDR1 and CDR2 from the germline V gene are SGDLS and YYNGEE. The CDR3 is CASSVADGNEQFF. Here the CDR3 DNA reads TGTGCCAGCAGCGTAGCTGACGGAAATGAGCAGTTCTTC.

Many counts were recorded for this clonotype. This chain uses TRBV20-1 with TRBJ2-7; no reliable D call. Trimming removed 3 bases at V and 0 bases at J, with 6 bases between. The germline V gene encodes CDR1 DFQATT and CDR2 SNEGSKA (reference sequence). CDR3 size: 12 residues. CDR3 in amino acids: CSARRSSYEQYF. CDR3 in DNA: TGCAGTGCTAGGAGGAGCTCCTACGAGCAGTACTTC.

This clonotype was observed a single time. This chain connects TRBV30 to TRBJ2-1; TRBD1 agrees at 9 bases. There are 17 residues in the CDR3. Germline assignment: CDR1 GTSNPN and CDR2 SVGIG (reference sequence). V lost 1 base and J lost 10; bases outside the gene matches: 17. Written as DNA, the CDR3 is TGTGCCTGGAGTGGAGTGAGGACAGGGGTTTCCTACAGCGAGCAGTTCTTC. It translates to CAWSGVRTGVSYSEQFF.

In this sample, this clonotype turned up many times. The V call is TRBV11-2, the J call TRBJ2-4; 8 bases align to TRBD1. Looked up from germline, CDR1 is SGHAT and CDR2 is FQNNGV. V was pared by 1 base and J by 9 bases, with 8 bases of the junction left unmatched. The CDR3 is 15 residues long. The CDR3 loop reads CASSLGQGARAIQYF. The CDR3 region has the DNA TGTGCCAGCAGCTTAGGGCAGGGGGCAAGGGCCATTCAGTACTTC. Using reference TRBV11-2 and TRBJ2-4 for the parts outside the CDR3, the full variable domain is EAGVAQSPRYKIIEKRQSVAFWCNPISGHATLYWYQQILGQGPKLLIQFQNNGVVDDSQLPKDRFSAERLKGVDSTLKIQPAKLEDSAVYLCASSLGQGARAIQYFGAGTRLSVL.

This clonotype has a count of ten or more. V and J are TRBV3-1 and TRBJ1-1; 7 bases agree with TRBD1. Germline values: CDR1 LGHDT, CDR2 YNNKEL (reference sequence). This CDR3 has 20 amino acids. J was trimmed by 1 base and V by 0 bases; bases with no gene match: 17. CDR3 nucleotides: TGTGCCAGCAGCCAAGATCTCGCCCCCGGACAGGTGCTGTGGAACACTGAAGCTTTCTTT. It is translated as CASSQDLAPGQVLWNTEAFF.

The chain combines TRBV4-1 with TRBJ2-7; 7 bases are shared with TRBD2. Trimming took 1 base from V and 2 from J; bases not matched to a gene: 5. This CDR3 has 15 residues. From germline, CDR1 is MGHRA and CDR2 YSYEKL. The CDR3 nucleotides read TGCGCCAGCAGCCAAGCCCAGGGAGGGCCCTACGAGCAGTACTTC. Translated, it gives CASSQAQGGPYEQYF.

By share, this clonotype ranks as medium-sized (0.01 to 0.1%). This rearrangement joins TRBV29-1 to TRBJ2-3, with a possible D match to TRBD2 (5 bases). The V and J ends lost 2 bases and 1 base respectively, with 13 bases between them. CDR3 length: 15 amino acids. Germline V lookup: CDR1 SQVTM, CDR2 ANQGSEA. CDR3 coding DNA: TGCAGCGTTGAATGGCGGGCGTCGGGCACAGATACGCAGTATTTT. Translated: CSVEWRASGTDTQYF.

There are a few counts of this clonotype. The CDR3 coding sequence is TGTGCCACCAGTAAGAGGGGGGCCACCGGGGAGCTGTTTTTT. Its translation is CATSKRGATGELFF. The chain couples TRBV15 to TRBJ2-2; tentatively, D is TRBD1 or TRBD2 (6 bases each). The CDR3 is 14 residues long. Germline loops: CDR1 LNHNV, CDR2 YYDKDF (reference sequence). V gave up 6 bases and J gave up 4 bases, with 12 bases separating them. The full variable domain, with the rest looked up from reference TRBV15 and TRBJ2-2, is DAMVIQNPRYQVTQFGKPVTLSCSQTLNHNVMYWYQQKSSQAPKLLFHYYDKDFNNEADTPDNFQSRRPNTSFCFLDIRSPGLGDTAMYLCATSKRGATGELFFGEGSRLTVL.

The genes are TRBV4-1 and TRBJ2-7; 7 bases are a match to TRBD2. Trimming took 2 bases from V and 0 from J; bases not matched to a gene: 4. The CDR3 totals 15 residues. The germline CDR1 and CDR2 sequences are MGHRA and YSYEKL. The CDR3 DNA sequence: TGCGCCAGCAGCCAAATGGGAGGGAGCTCCTACGAGCAGTACTTC. Residues: CASSQMGGSSYEQYF.

This clonotype was picked up many times. This chain connects TRBV2 to TRBJ1-1; no firm D call. The CDR3 contains 14 residues. Germline CDR1 SNHLY, CDR2 FYNNEI. The V gene lost 7 bases and the J gene lost 1 base, with 13 bases spanning the gap. The CDR3 DNA follows: TGTGCCAGCAAGAGCCCCAGGAGGAACACTGAAGCTTTCTTT. It yields the protein CASKSPRRNTEAFF.

Remarks on this clonotype: Just one base apart from a much larger clone, this may be a read error. The gene calls are TRBV30 and TRBJ2-1; 10 positions agree with TRBD2. CDR1 and CDR2 from the germline V gene are GTSNPN and SVGIG (reference sequence). The CDR3 totals 14 residues. Written as DNA, the CDR3 is TGTGCCCGGAGTATCTCTAGCGGGAGTAATGAGCAGTTCTTC. Translation: CARSISSGSNEQFF.

This clonotype was observed once. A single base separates this from a much larger clone, so it may be a read error. This chain links TRBV9 with TRBJ2-7, with TRBD2 identical over 10 bases. Germline V gene lookup returns CDR1 SGDLS and CDR2 YYNGEE. The V gene end was trimmed by 6 bases and the J gene end by 3 bases; junction bases not matched to a gene: 6. There are 14 residues in the CDR3. The CDR3 region is CASNPTSGFYEQYF. The CDR3 nucleotides are TGTGCCAGCAACCCGACTAGCGGGTTCTACGAGCAGTACTTC. The entire variable domain, with the rest obtained from reference TRBV9 and TRBJ2-7, is as follows: DSGVTQTPKHLITATGQRVTLRCSPRSGDLSVYWYQQSLDQGLQFLIQYYNGEERAKGNILERFSAQQFPDLHSELNLSSLELGDSALYFCASNPTSGFYEQYFGPGTRLTVT.

This clonotype was observed at least ten times. J is TRBJ2-1 and V is TRBV12-3 or TRBV12-4; D is possibly TRBD2 (6 bases). V was trimmed by 6 bases and J by 7 bases, leaving 13 bases between them. The CDR3 runs 13 residues. The CDR3 loop reads CASSPAGMNEQFF. Here the CDR3 DNA reads TGTGCCAGCAGCCCAGCGGGTATGAATGAGCAGTTCTTC.

This clonotype has just a few counts. This may be a read error: a much more frequent sequence differs by one nucleotide. The chain recombines TRBV6-5 with TRBJ1-1; D remains unclear. Per germline, CDR1 MNHEY and CDR2 SVGAGI. The CDR3 runs 13 residues. In DNA form, the CDR3 reads TGTGCCGGCAGTTACTCGGCGAACACTGAAGCTTTCTTT. It encodes CAGSYSANTEAFF.

To note about this clonotype: An end of the junction differs from the germline gene, which may be a read error. The V and J genes are TRBV25-1 and TRBJ1-2; no definite D call. There are 13 residues in the CDR3. The germline V gene encodes CDR1 MGHDK and CDR2 SYGVNS. The CDR3 DNA reads as TGTGCCGGCAGCCTCCAAGATAGCTATGGCTACACCTTC. The encoded protein is CAGSLQDSYGYTF.